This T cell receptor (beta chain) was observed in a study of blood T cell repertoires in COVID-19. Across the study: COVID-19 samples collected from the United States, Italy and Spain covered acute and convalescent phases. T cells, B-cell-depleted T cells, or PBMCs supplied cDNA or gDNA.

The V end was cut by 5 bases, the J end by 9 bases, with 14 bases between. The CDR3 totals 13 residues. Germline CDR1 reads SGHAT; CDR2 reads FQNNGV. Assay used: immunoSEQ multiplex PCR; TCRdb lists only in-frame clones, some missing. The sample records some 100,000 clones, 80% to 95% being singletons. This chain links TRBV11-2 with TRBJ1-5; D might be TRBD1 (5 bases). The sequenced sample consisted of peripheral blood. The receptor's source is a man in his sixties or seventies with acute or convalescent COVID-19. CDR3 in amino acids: CASSPAWGGPQHF. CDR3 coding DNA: TGTGCCAGCAGCCCGGCGTGGGGGGGGCCCCAGCATTTT.